This T cell receptor beta chain comes out of a study of CD8 T cells in ankylosing spondylitis (dated by TCRdb to 2016 to 2017). With respect to the entire study: The study profiled T cell receptor beta repertoires in healthy donors and ankylosing spondylitis patients to find disease-linked TCR variants. Peripheral blood samples were taken, and synovial fluid was additionally collected from ankylosing spondylitis patients. The full study cohort comprised 25 or so ankylosing spondylitis patients and roughly 100 healthy donors.

Overall results and qualifications from the work: Some of the motif variants had been reported before in the synovial fluid and blood of reactive arthritis patients, a finding that suggests common disease-initiation mechanisms. The disease-linked clones had a CD8+ phenotype and were found at relatively low frequencies in peripheral blood. The disease-linked clones were reported to be significantly enriched in matched synovial fluid samples from ankylosing spondylitis patients. A TCR beta motif made up of several highly homologous amino acid variants appeared to be characteristic of blood from ankylosing spondylitis patients.

From its cysteine to its phenylalanine, the CDR3 spans 12 amino acids. Only the CDR3 DNA stays, 36 bases, in frame from base 1. The germline V gene (reference sequence) provides CDR1 LGHDT and CDR2 YNNKEL. Reads for this sample came from an Illumina HiSeq 2500. TCR beta libraries were prepared by quantitative 5'-RACE with molecular barcodes. Turning to the authors' computational methods: Disease-linked TCR variants were identified with a new computational method built on a probabilistic model of VDJ rearrangement. TCRdb's own reprocessing of the public reads used fastp at Q25 and MiXCR and kept productive beta chains. Each CDR3 protein appears once, grouped with its most common genes and DNA. The V and J calls come from TCRdb's annotation, not from the publication. This sample lists 180,000 or so distinct CDR3 sequences; around a tenth were detected once. Roughly 29% of the sample is in the top ten clones.

This clonotype has only a few counts. Its antigen is not yet known. The junction departs from germline at one end; a sequencing error may be responsible. The sample consisted of blood, either unsorted or a sorted T cell fraction (not recorded which). The source is a male donor with ankylosing spondylitis or in good health (not recorded which). The rearrangement combines TRBV3-1 with TRBJ1-2; 5 matching bases give a weak D call of TRBD1. The DNA reads TGTGCCAGCAGCAAAGAGGGGAGTGGCTACACCTTC. The encoded protein is CASSKEGSGYTF.